One sample yielded the 14 T cell receptor beta chains listed below, sequenced in a study of T cell repertoires in cytomegalovirus infection (dated by TCRdb to between 2019 and 2020). Sequencing used an Illumina HiSeq 1500. Using fastp at Q25 and MiXCR, TCRdb reprocessed the public reads and kept productive beta chains. Identical CDR3 protein sequences are pooled into one entry, listed with their most common genes and DNA. Present in this sample are 400,000 to 600,000 distinct CDR3 sequences, about 39% of which were seen just once. The top ten clones comprise around 45% of the sample. The treatment or condition label, as the study defines it: in vitro stimulation with specific CMV peptide epitopes to enrich CMV-specific T cells. These TCRs' antigens remain unknown. The sample was cultured PBMCs, taken from culture after CMV antigen stimulation. These receptors were collected from a human donor in good health (CMV status not recorded). Some clones in this sample may be carry-over from other donors' samples.

Only a few counts were recorded for this clonotype. This chain joins TRBV12-3 or TRBV12-4 and TRBJ1-2; D gene uncertain. CDR3 length equals 11 residues. V lost 2 bases, J lost 8 bases, and 6 bases lay in between. The CDR3 region is CASSLLQGYTF. Written as DNA, the CDR3 is TGTGCCAGCAGTTTACTACAAGGCTACACCTTC.

V gene TRBV7-9 combines with J gene TRBJ2-7; 7 bases agree with TRBD2. J was trimmed by 5 bases and V by 2 bases; bases with no gene match: 6. Per the germline V gene, CDR1 is SEHNR and CDR2 is FQNEAQ (reference sequence). This CDR3 contains 14 residues. CDR3 sequence reads: CASSLFGGSNEQYF. CDR3 in DNA: TGTGCCAGCAGCTTATTTGGCGGGAGTAACGAGCAGTACTTC.

This clonotype was seen only once. This sequence joins TRBV7-6 and TRBJ1-2; 11 nucleotides align to TRBD1. The CDR3 has 16 amino acids. V trimming: 0 bases; J trimming: 8 bases; junction bases outside the gene matches: 8. Germline V gene lookup returns CDR1 SGHVS and CDR2 FNYEAQ. The CDR3 DNA reads as TGTGCCAGCAGCTTAGCGTGGTTGGACAGGGGGCTAGGCTACACCTTC. Translating gives CASSLAWLDRGLGYTF. Based on the CDR3 plus reference TRBV7-6 and TRBJ1-2, the full variable domain is GAGVSQSPRYKVTKRGQDVALRCDPISGHVSLYWYRQALGQGPEFLTYFNYEAQQDKSGLPNDRFSAERPEGSISTLTIQRTEQRDSAMYRCASSLAWLDRGLGYTFGSGTRLTVV.

The sample holds a few counts of this clonotype. V usage is TRBV7-9 and J usage is TRBJ2-1, with D maybe TRBD1 (6 bases). CDR3 length: 14 residues. Germline V gene sequence: CDR1 SEHNR, CDR2 FQNEAQ (reference sequence). V was pared by 4 bases and J by 5 bases, with 12 bases between. The DNA of the CDR3 is TGTGCCAGCAGCTCCCTGGACAGTAACAATGAGCAGTTCTTC. This translates into CASSSLDSNNEQFF.

This clonotype was counted only a few times. The rearrangement links TRBV20-1 to TRBJ2-7; weak D call: TRBD1 (6 bases). Germline V lookup: CDR1 DFQATT, CDR2 SNEGSKA (reference sequence). The ends were cut back, 6 bases at V and 6 bases at J, with 15 bases in the middle. The CDR3 is made up of 12 amino acids. CDR3 DNA: TGCAGTGCCGCCCAGGGGCAGGGCGAGCAGTACTTC. Translation: CSAAQGQGEQYF.

V and J are TRBV27 and TRBJ2-7; D is perhaps TRBD2 (6 bases). The CDR3 sequence is 14 residues long. Per the germline V gene, CDR1 is MNHEY and CDR2 is SMNVEV (reference sequence). Trimming took off 4 bases at V and 2 bases at J, with 12 bases between the two ends. CDR3 sequence: CASSSGLSAYEQYF. The CDR3 DNA follows: TGTGCCAGCAGTTCCGGACTATCTGCCTACGAGCAGTACTTC.

The chain is built from TRBV6-1 and TRBJ2-1, with D perhaps matching TRBD2 (5 bases). Between the trimmed V and J ends, which lost 7 bases and 0 bases, there was a span of 10 bases. The CDR3 length is 14 residues. From germline, CDR1 is MNHNS and CDR2 SASEGT. The CDR3, as DNA: TGTGCCAGCAACGGGGTGAACTCCTACAATGAGCAGTTCTTC. Protein sequence: CASNGVNSYNEQFF.

The chain recombines TRBV19 with TRBJ1-5; D may be TRBD1 (5 bases). CDR3 length: 14 residues. Trimming removed 6 bases at V and 4 bases at J, with 13 bases between. The germline V gene encodes CDR1 LNHDA and CDR2 SQIVND (reference sequence). In DNA form, the CDR3 reads TGTGCCAGTAGATCGGGACTCAGTAATCAGCCCCAGCATTTT. It codes for CASRSGLSNQPQHF.

In this sample, this clonotype turned up a few times. One end of the junction does not line up with germline, which may come from a read error. The chain combines TRBV12-3 or TRBV12-4 with TRBJ2-2, with D perhaps TRBD1 (6 bases). CDR3 size: 17 residues. CDR3 bases: TGTGCCAGCAGCCCGGTAACAGGGTTGGGGAACGCCGGGGAGCTGTTTTTT. Protein: CASSPVTGLGNAGELFF.

The genes are TRBV6-2 or TRBV6-3 and TRBJ2-5, with D unresolved. V lost 5 bases and J lost 5, with 9 bases in between. CDR1 is MNHEY, CDR2 SVGEGT, per germline. The CDR3 spans 12 residues. CDR3 in DNA: TGTGCCAGCAGTATCCTCGGGGAGACCCAGTACTTC. Its translation: CASSILGETQYF.

This chain joins TRBV27 and TRBJ2-6; 9 positions match TRBD1. This CDR3 contains 18 residues. J gave up 1 base and V 7 bases, and 11 bases lay outside the gene matches. Germline CDR1 reads MNHEY; CDR2 reads SMNVEV (reference sequence). The chain's CDR3 is CASKLTGGYGSGANVLTF. The CDR3 DNA follows: TGTGCCAGCAAACTGACAGGGGGTTATGGATCTGGGGCCAACGTCCTGACTTTC.

The chain recombines TRBV7-2 with TRBJ2-7, with 8 bases aligning to TRBD1. Losses at the gene ends were 1 base for V and 6 bases for J; bases not matched to a gene: 8. This CDR3 has 15 amino acids. The V gene's germline CDR1 is SGHTA and CDR2 FQGNSA. The CDR3 is CASSLVGQGNPEQYF. For the CDR3, the DNA is TGTGCCAGCAGCTTAGTAGGACAGGGTAATCCCGAGCAGTACTTC.

The chain has TRBV20-1 and TRBJ2-1, with unresolved D. Germline CDR1 is DFQATT and CDR2 is SNEGSKA (reference sequence). This CDR3 spans 16 amino acids. V lost 0 bases, J lost 0 bases, and 12 bases lay in between. The CDR3 coding sequence is TGCAGTGCTAGAGATTTTGGACGGAGCTCCTACAATGAGCAGTTCTTC. Translation gives CSARDFGRSSYNEQFF.

This clonotype came up a few times. This chain links TRBV11-2 with TRBJ2-1; 7 bases are shared with TRBD2. This CDR3 spans 17 amino acids. Germline CDR1 reads SGHAT; CDR2 reads FQNNGV. Unmatched junction bases numbered 11, after V lost 2 bases and J lost 4 bases. The CDR3 spells CASSLLSSAGAYNEQFF. The CDR3 DNA follows: TGTGCCAGCAGCTTACTATCGAGTGCGGGAGCATACAATGAGCAGTTCTTC.